This T cell receptor beta chain is from a study of glioma-infiltrating T cells. As regards this clonotype: The junction differs from germline at one of its ends, possibly a read error.

Amplification of TCR alpha and beta CDR3 regions from RNA used iRepertoire nested multiplex PCR. TCRdb redid the calling of the multiplex PCR reads with MiXCR, one entry per CDR3 protein. Of approximately 190,000 distinct CDR3 sequences listed, around 32% are singletons. The CDR3 is made up of 13 amino acids. Germline CDR1 reads MNHEY; CDR2 reads SMNVEV (reference sequence). The receptor was isolated from a human donor with low-grade glioma or glioblastoma, undergoing nonglioma brain surgery, or in good health (not recorded which). Sequencing input: glioma tissue, nonneoplastic brain tissue, or PBMCs (not recorded which). The chain carries TRBV27 and TRBJ2-1; D is undetermined. CDR3 sequence (DNA): TGTGCCGGCAGTTTCTCAGTCTCCTACGAGCAGTTCTTC. It is translated as CAGSFSVSYEQFF.